This TCR beta chain comes out of a study of Graves' ophthalmopathy and Graves' hyperthyroidism. Amplification targeted the TCR beta CDR3 regions, with RNA transcripts as the source material. HTBI primers were employed in first-round RT-PCR, then a second-round multiplex PCR followed. TCRdb called the multiplex PCR reads again in MiXCR, with one record for every CDR3 protein. The sample yields some 350,000 distinct CDR3 sequences, about a sixth seen once. This clonotype was seen at least ten times. Specimen: peripheral blood. This sequence was found in an adult woman with stable Graves' hyperthyroidism.

This CDR3 reads CSVSSDNNGLSAYGYTF. The CDR3 DNA sequence: TGCAGCGTTTCATCCGATAACAACGGGCTTAGCGCTTATGGCTACACCTTC. The chain carries TRBV29-1 and TRBJ1-2; D remains ambiguous. Trimming stripped 5 bases from V and 5 bases from J, with 27 bases between. This CDR3 region has 17 residues. Germline V gene sequence: CDR1 SQVTM, CDR2 ANQGSEA. Looking up the rest from reference TRBV29-1 and TRBJ1-2 gives the full variable domain: SAVISQKPSRDICQRGTSLTIQCQVDSQVTMMFWYRQQPGQSLTLIATANQGSEATYESGFVIDKFPISRPNLTFSTLTVSNMSPEDSSIYLCSVSSDNNGLSAYGYTFGSGTRLTVV.